One and the same sample provided the 20 T cell receptor beta chains below, sequenced in a study of cytomegalovirus exposure and HLA in healthy donors. Vbeta (60) and Jbeta (13) primers were used in the PCR. Data came from immunoSEQ multiplex PCR; TCRdb stores just in-frame clones and leaves some out. This sample has 130,000 or so clones, with 66% found just once. Material: PBMCs. These receptors were obtained from a woman in her sixties in good health and CMV-seronegative.

The V gene is TRBV5-6, the J gene TRBJ1-5; 8 nucleotides match TRBD1. Germline trimming cut 2 bases from V and 5 bases from J; bases unmatched to any gene: 3. This CDR3 region has 14 residues. Germline values: CDR1 SGHDT, CDR2 YYEEEE. CDR3 sequence: CASSLRQGYQPQHF. The CDR3 region has the DNA TGTGCCAGCAGCTTAAGACAGGGGTATCAGCCCCAGCATTTT.

V is TRBV9 and J is TRBJ2-7; 13 bases map to TRBD2. Germline V gene sequence: CDR1 SGDLS, CDR2 YYNGEE. There are 15 residues in the CDR3. The J segment lost 5 bases and the V segment lost 0 bases, leaving 2 bases of the junction unmatched. In DNA, the CDR3 is TGTGCCAGCAGCGTAGGACTAGCGGGAGGCCACGAGCAGTACTTC. It yields the protein CASSVGLAGGHEQYF. The entire variable domain, with the rest obtained from reference TRBV9 and TRBJ2-7, is as follows: DSGVTQTPKHLITATGQRVTLRCSPRSGDLSVYWYQQSLDQGLQFLIQYYNGEERAKGNILERFSAQQFPDLHSELNLSSLELGDSALYFCASSVGLAGGHEQYFGPGTRLTVT.

This clone was detected only a few times. This chain links TRBV4-3 with TRBJ2-6; TRBD1 matches 10 bases. This CDR3 region has 14 residues. Germline V lookup: CDR1 LGHNA, CDR2 YSLEER. The V segment lost 5 bases and the J segment 12 bases; nucleotides outside the gene matches: 7. CDR3 nucleotide sequence: TGCGCCAGCAGCAGACAGGGGGCGACTCCCGTCCTGACTTTC. The encoded protein is CASSRQGATPVLTF.

The chain carries TRBV19 and TRBJ2-1; 9 bases fit TRBD2. V lost 8 bases, J lost 7 bases, and 9 bases stayed unmatched. CDR3 size: 14 residues. In germline, CDR1 is LNHDA, CDR2 SQIVND (reference sequence). DNA for the CDR3: TGTGCCAGTGGTGGCAGCGGGAGGAGGAATGAGCAGTTCTTC. This gives the protein CASGGSGRRNEQFF.

The V call is TRBV6-1, the J call TRBJ2-2; 8 bases agree with TRBD2. This CDR3 is 15 amino acids long. Trimming took 6 bases from V and 6 from J; bases not matched to a gene: 9. CDR1 and CDR2 (germline): MNHNS, SASEGT. The CDR3 region is CASSGLISGAGELFF. The CDR3 region has the DNA TGTGCCAGCAGCGGTTTGATTAGCGGGGCCGGGGAGCTGTTTTTT.

The chain is built from TRBV28 and TRBJ1-4, with D tentatively TRBD1 (6 bases). Germline values: CDR1 MDHEN, CDR2 SYDVKM. The CDR3 runs to 14 residues. Trimming took off 7 bases at V and 4 bases at J, with 13 bases between the two ends. The CDR3 sequence: CASTTQGFNEKLFF. CDR3 in DNA: TGTGCCAGCACTACCCAGGGGTTTAATGAAAAACTGTTTTTT.

The CDR3, as DNA: TGTGCCAGCAGCTTAAGCCTAGCGGGGCCCTACGAGCAGTACTTC. Translated, it gives CASSLSLAGPYEQYF. The J gene is TRBJ2-7, the V gene TRBV5-8; 9 bases map to TRBD2. CDR1 SGHTS and CDR2 YDEGEE come from the germline V gene. With V trimmed by 2 bases and J by 2 bases, 5 bases remained unmatched. This CDR3 is built from 15 residues. Supplemented by reference TRBV5-8 and TRBJ2-7, the full variable domain reads EAGVTQSPTHLIKTRGQQATLRCSPISGHTSVYWYQQALGLGLQFLLWYDEGEERNRGNFPPRFSGRQFPNYSSELNVNALELEDSALYLCASSLSLAGPYEQYFGPGTRLTVT.

As concerns this clone: One end of the junction varies from germline; a read error may be responsible. The chain uses TRBV7-9 and TRBJ2-3; 7 bases are shared with TRBD2. The germline gives CDR1 SEHNR, CDR2 FQNEAQ (reference sequence). CDR3 length: 14 residues. The CDR3 sequence: CSSSSLAATDTQYF. CDR3 nucleotides: TGTTCCAGCAGCTCTCTAGCGGCCACAGATACGCAGTATTTT. The full variable domain, in which reference TRBV7-9 and TRBJ2-3 provide the parts outside the CDR3, is DTGVSQNPRHKITKRGQNVTFRCDPISEHNRLYWYRQTLGQGPEFLTYFQNEAQLEKSRLLSDRFSAERPKGSFSTLEIQRTEQGDSAMYLCSSSSLAATDTQYFGPGTRLTVL.

The rearrangement uses TRBV19 and TRBJ1-3; 7 bases map to TRBD1. The CDR3 is 15 residues long. J was trimmed by 0 bases and V by 8 bases; bases with no gene match: 7. CDR1 and CDR2 (germline): LNHDA, SQIVND (reference sequence). The CDR3 loop is CASANRDSSGNTIYF. CDR3 bases: TGTGCCAGTGCGAATCGGGACAGCTCTGGAAACACCATATATTTT.

This chain joins TRBV5-1 and TRBJ2-1; the match to TRBD2 covers 10 bases. Germline CDR1 is SGHRS and CDR2 is YFSETQ. With 2 bases clipped from V and 2 bases from J, the junction kept 1 base outside the gene matches. The CDR3 extends over 15 amino acids. The CDR3 region has the DNA TGCGCCAGCAGCTTAGGACTAGCGGCCTACAATGAGCAGTTCTTC. This codes for CASSLGLAAYNEQFF.

The count of this clone is one. This sequence joins TRBV5-1 and TRBJ2-3, with TRBD1 matching over 7 bases. Trimming removed 4 bases from V and 4 bases from J; junction bases left unmatched: 9. Germline values: CDR1 SGHRS, CDR2 YFSETQ. The CDR3 sequence is 15 residues long. The CDR3 loop reads CASSLTGESADTQYF. CDR3 in DNA: TGCGCCAGCAGCCTTACAGGGGAAAGTGCAGATACGCAGTATTTT.

The rearrangement links TRBV2 to TRBJ1-1; tentative D call: TRBD1 (5 bases). CDR1 SNHLY and CDR2 FYNNEI come from the germline V gene. Trimming removed 0 bases from V and 5 bases from J, with 13 bases in between. The CDR3 totals 15 residues. The CDR3 DNA reads as TGTGCCAGCAGTGAAGCGCTTGGGGGAGGGACTGAAGCTTTCTTT. Translating gives CASSEALGGGTEAFF.

J is TRBJ2-5 and V is TRBV18, with a weak D call TRBD2 (6 bases). Trimming took off 3 bases at V and 4 bases at J, with 12 bases between the two ends. The CDR3 has 14 residues. Germline V lookup: CDR1 KGHSH, CDR2 LQKENI. CDR3 sequence: CASSPPSVTETQYF. Written as DNA, the CDR3 is TGTGCCAGCTCACCCCCTAGCGTGACAGAGACCCAGTACTTC.

This chain joins TRBV5-4 and TRBJ2-2; 7 bases map to TRBD1. The trim removed 4 bases at V and 6 bases at J, leaving 9 bases unmatched. Germline lookup yields CDR1 SGHNT and CDR2 YYREEE (reference sequence). The CDR3 extends over 15 amino acids. The CDR3 loop is CASSAPTGRAGELFF. The CDR3, as DNA: TGTGCCAGCAGCGCACCGACAGGGCGGGCCGGGGAGCTGTTTTTT.

The chain recombines TRBV9 with TRBJ2-1; 9 bases fit TRBD2. This CDR3 comprises 16 residues. Trimming cost V 4 bases and J 9 bases; bases outside gene matches: 14. Germline V CDR1 and CDR2: SGDLS, YYNGEE. CDR3 DNA: TGTGCCAGCAGCTCGCTAGCGGGGCAAACGGGAAGTGAGCAGTTCTTC. Protein sequence: CASSSLAGQTGSEQFF.

The chain recombines TRBV7-9 with TRBJ2-7; 8 bases map to TRBD1. V shed 5 bases and J 6 bases; nucleotides not matched to a gene: 12. This CDR3 is built from 15 residues. The germline V gene has CDR1 SEHNR and CDR2 FQNEAQ (reference sequence). This CDR3 reads CASSPRGTGAAEQYF. CDR3 coding DNA: TGTGCCAGCAGCCCGAGAGGGACAGGCGCTGCCGAGCAGTACTTC.

This clone was picked up a small number of times. The chain has TRBV13 and TRBJ2-7, with 8 bases matching TRBD2. V gave up 0 bases and J gave up 6 bases; unmatched junction bases: 10. Per germline, CDR1 PRHDT and CDR2 FYEKMQ (reference sequence). The CDR3 length is 16 residues. The DNA for the CDR3 is TGTGCCAGCAGCTTAGGAGCGGGGGTTTCCCTAGGCGAGCAGTACTTC. Translation: CASSLGAGVSLGEQYF.

V and J are TRBV5-1 and TRBJ2-4; 14 nucleotides line up with TRBD2. The germline V gene has CDR1 SGHRS and CDR2 YFSETQ. This CDR3 spans 19 amino acids. Germline trimming cut 1 base from V and 1 base from J; bases unmatched to any gene: 7. Written as DNA, the CDR3 is TGCGCCAGCAGCTTGAGGGGACTAGCGGGAGCCGGGGCCAAAAACATTCAGTACTTC. Translation: CASSLRGLAGAGAKNIQYF.

The chain couples TRBV4-3 to TRBJ2-5, with D possibly being TRBD2 (6 bases). CDR1 and CDR2 (germline): LGHNA, YSLEER. Trimming took 7 bases from V and 4 from J, leaving 28 bases between them. The CDR3 is made up of 18 amino acids. The CDR3 DNA follows: TGCGCCAGCACCCCCCAAGCCCGGGACGGGGGATTTCCAGAGACCCAGTACTTC. Protein sequence: CASTPQARDGGFPETQYF.

The rearrangement joins TRBV6-4 to TRBJ1-1; TRBD1 matches 7 bases. Looked up from germline, CDR1 is MRHNA and CDR2 is SNTAGT. Unmatched junction bases numbered 9, after V lost 0 bases and J lost 5 bases. This CDR3 contains 16 residues. CDR3 nucleotides: TGTGCCAGCAGTGACTCACTGACAGGGTCCCTAACTGAAGCTTTCTTT. It encodes CASSDSLTGSLTEAFF.